This T cell receptor (beta chain) was documented in a study of T cells in Graves' hyperthyroidism and ophthalmopathy. TCR beta CDR3 sequences were amplified from RNA transcripts. In the first-round RT-PCR of the TCR CDR3, the HTBI primer set was used. TCRdb reprocessed the multiplex PCR reads with MiXCR, giving one entry per CDR3 protein. This sample yields fewer than 600,000 distinct CDR3 sequences, of which roughly 15% are seen a single time; 11% to 15% belongs to the top ten. The sample holds many counts of this clonotype. Researchers barred patients who had uncontrolled infection, other autoimmune disease, pregnancy or lactation. The diagnoses drew upon clinical symptoms, serum thyroxine and TRAb, thyroid ultrasound and orbital computed tomography. PBMCs stemmed from approximately 10 ml fresh peripheral blood. V shed 8 bases and J shed 7 bases, with 10 bases lying between them. CDR1 MDHEN and CDR2 SYDVKM come from the germline V gene. There are 11 residues in the CDR3.

The J gene is TRBJ2-3, the V gene TRBV28; either TRBD1 or TRBD2 may supply D (6 bases each). Material for sequencing was blood. The clonotype comes from a woman aged 40 to 50 with Graves' hyperthyroidism. As DNA, the CDR3 is TGTGCCAGCGGGGGGCCAAATACGCAGTATTTT. Protein sequence: CASGGPNTQYF.